This T cell receptor beta chain was obtained from a study of blood T cell repertoires in COVID-19. The method was immunoSEQ multiplex PCR; TCRdb's version includes in-frame clones alone and lacks a portion of them. The sample records 150,000 to 200,000 clones, around three quarters being singletons. The CDR3 has 16 residues. The V and J ends lost 1 base and 2 bases respectively, with 14 bases between them. CDR1 is LGHDT and CDR2 is YNNKEL in the germline V gene (reference sequence). This chain uses TRBV3-1 (or the pseudogene TRBV3-2) with TRBJ1-2, with a tentative D call TRBD1 (6 bases). This TCR came from a man between 60 and 75 years old with active or convalescent COVID-19. Sequences were obtained from peripheral blood. The CDR3 here is CASSQGWGGLNYGYTF. CDR3 coding DNA: TGTGCCAGCAGCCAAGGATGGGGGGGCCTGAACTATGGCTACACCTTC.